The 3 T cell receptor beta chains below come from one sample, sequenced in a study of T cell responses to AZD1222 COVID-19 vaccine. Profiling relied on immunoSEQ multiplex PCR, and the TCRdb table lists in-frame clones only, not all of them. The sample lists around 91,000 clones, more than 85% occurring once. The material was peripheral blood, obtained 28 days after the second AZD1222 dose. These receptors originate from an adult who received the AZD1222 COVID-19 vaccine.

This chain joins TRBV3-1 (or the pseudogene TRBV3-2) and TRBJ2-3; 7 nucleotides match TRBD2. In germline, CDR1 is LGHDT, CDR2 YNNKEL (reference sequence). The CDR3 length is 19 residues. V shed 4 bases, J shed 1 base, and the junction held 17 bases outside the gene matches. This CDR3 reads CASSRVGGRREWGTDTQYF. The CDR3 coding sequence is TGTGCCAGCAGCCGCGTCGGAGGGCGGCGGGAGTGGGGCACAGATACGCAGTATTTT.

This clone was seen a single time. The gene calls are TRBV7-9 and TRBJ1-2, with a tentative D call TRBD1 (5 bases). This CDR3 has 15 amino acids. The germline V gene has CDR1 SEHNR and CDR2 FQNEAQ (reference sequence). V lost 4 bases to trimming and J lost 5 bases, with 17 bases between them. CDR3 protein: CASSSGPPRGYGYTF. CDR3 DNA sequence: TGTGCCAGCAGCTCCGGCCCACCTAGGGGTTATGGCTACACCTTC.

The CDR3 is CATSHRDPNSPLHF. CDR3 DNA sequence: TGTGCCACCAGTCACCGGGATCCCAATTCACCCCTCCACTTT. V usage is TRBV24-1 and J usage is TRBJ1-6; unclear D gene. The CDR3 spans 14 residues. Germline V lookup: CDR1 KGHDR, CDR2 SFDVKD. The V end lost 6 bases, the J end lost 7 bases, and 12 bases lay between the germline ends.